One and the same sample provided the 22 T cell receptor beta chains below, sequenced in a study of cytomegalovirus exposure and HLA in healthy donors. PCR amplification relied on 60 Vbeta primers (plus 13 Jbeta primers). Here immunoSEQ multiplex PCR was the method, and the copy in TCRdb shows in-frame clones only, minus some. This table holds 200,000 to 250,000 clones, about 77% found once. Source material: PBMCs. Source of these receptors: a woman in her twenties or thirties in good health and CMV-seronegative.

CDR3 residues: CASSSPGGPYNEQFF. The CDR3, as DNA: TGTGCCAGCAGTTCACCGGGGGGGCCCTACAATGAGCAGTTCTTC. The V and J genes are TRBV6-5 and TRBJ2-1; 8 bases agree with TRBD2. This CDR3 contains 15 residues. The J segment lost 2 bases and the V segment lost 4 bases, leaving 4 bases of the junction unmatched. In germline, CDR1 is MNHEY, CDR2 SVGAGI.

The chain employs TRBV10-3 and TRBJ2-3; maybe TRBD2 (7 bases). The CDR3 consists of 17 residues. The V gene's germline CDR1 is ENHRY and CDR2 SYGVKD. Trimming cost V 0 bases and J 2 bases, with 15 bases left between them. CDR3 sequence: CAISESARGPYTDTQYF. Written as DNA, the CDR3 is TGTGCCATCAGTGAGTCTGCGCGGGGGCCCTACACAGATACGCAGTATTTT.

The chain's CDR3 is CASSAPPGGFRNTEAFF. The CDR3 DNA reads as TGTGCCAGCAGCGCCCCCCCGGGTGGGTTTCGGAACACTGAAGCTTTCTTT. The genes are TRBV7-8 and TRBJ1-1; D call uncertain. The CDR3 is made up of 17 amino acids. Germline CDR1 SGHVS, CDR2 FQNEAQ. Trimming stripped 5 bases from V and 1 base from J, with 20 bases between.

The chain's CDR3 is CASSLGVGTGSDTQYF. CDR3 coding DNA: TGCGCCAGCAGCTTGGGGGTTGGGACAGGGTCAGATACGCAGTATTTT. The chain has TRBV5-1 and TRBJ2-3; 9 nucleotides agree with TRBD1. Germline-derived CDR1 and CDR2 are SGHRS and YFSETQ. J lost 4 bases, V lost 0 bases, and 6 bases had no gene match. The CDR3 length is 16 residues. Based on the CDR3 plus reference TRBV5-1 and TRBJ2-3, the full variable domain is KAGVTQTPRYLIKTRGQQVTLSCSPISGHRSVSWYQQTPGQGLQFLFEYFSETQRNKGNFPGRFSGRQFSNSRSEMNVSTLELGDSALYLCASSLGVGTGSDTQYFGPGTRLTVL.

This sequence joins TRBV2 and TRBJ2-2; possibly TRBD2 for D (5 bases). Germline CDR1 reads SNHLY; CDR2 reads FYNNEI. The CDR3 runs 15 residues. V was pared by 7 bases and J by 3 bases, with 15 bases between. Here the CDR3 DNA reads TGTGCCAGCAAGAAGACCGGGAAAGACACCGGGGAGCTGTTTTTT. Residues: CASKKTGKDTGELFF.

This sequence joins TRBV10-2 and TRBJ2-3, with D tentatively TRBD1 (6 bases). The germline CDR1 and CDR2 sequences are WSHSY and SAAADI. There are 12 residues in the CDR3. The germline V and J ends were trimmed by 8 bases and 7 bases, with 13 bases remaining between them. The CDR3 DNA reads as TGCGCCAGCCTTTCAGGGGAGTATACGCAGTATTTT. Protein product: CASLSGEYTQYF.

The chain carries TRBV4-1 and TRBJ2-7; 8 bases are shared with TRBD2. The CDR3 extends over 15 amino acids. J lost 3 bases, V lost 0 bases, and 4 bases had no gene match. CDR1 MGHRA and CDR2 YSYEKL come from the germline V gene. The CDR3 spells CASSQESSGLYEQYF. CDR3 nucleotide sequence: TGCGCCAGCAGCCAAGAATCTAGCGGGCTCTACGAGCAGTACTTC.

The V call is TRBV4-2, the J call TRBJ2-3, with D perhaps matching TRBD1 (5 bases). Germline lookup yields CDR1 LGHNA and CDR2 YNFKEQ. The CDR3 length is 17 residues. Trimming took 4 bases from V and 0 from J, leaving 17 bases between them. The DNA for the CDR3 is TGTGCCAGCAGCCCATCCCTTTCGACAGCTAGCACAGATACGCAGTATTTT. Translation: CASSPSLSTASTDTQYF.

The chain combines TRBV15 with TRBJ1-2, with D hard to call. Germline values: CDR1 LNHNV, CDR2 YYDKDF (reference sequence). V dropped 0 bases and J dropped 4 bases, with 9 bases sitting between them. The CDR3 is 14 residues long. CDR3 protein: CATSRDREIYGYTF. DNA for the CDR3: TGTGCCACCAGCAGAGACCGGGAGATCTATGGCTACACCTTC.

Only one count was recorded for this clone. CDR3 nucleotide sequence: TGTGCCAGCAGCCCGGGACACGACCAAGAGACCCAGTACTTC. This codes for CASSPGHDQETQYF. The chain combines TRBV11-1 with TRBJ2-5, with D possibly TRBD1 on 6 matching bases. This CDR3 comprises 14 residues. V was shortened by 5 bases and J by 0 bases, with 10 bases between the two germline ends. Germline values: CDR1 SGHAT, CDR2 FQDESV (reference sequence).

DNA of the CDR3: TGTGCCAGCAGCGTGGGTACAGGGGCCGCCGAGCAGTACTTC. The encoded protein is CASSVGTGAAEQYF. The V and J genes are TRBV9 and TRBJ2-7; 7 nucleotides align to TRBD1. V lost 2 bases to trimming and J lost 6 bases; unmatched junction nucleotides: 8. The CDR3 length is 14 residues. CDR1 and CDR2 from the germline V gene are SGDLS and YYNGEE.

A word on this clone: A junction boundary mismatches the germline segment, possibly from a read error. V usage is TRBV4-2 and J usage is TRBJ1-4; D unclear. The CDR3 length is 15 residues. CDR1 LGHNA and CDR2 YNFKEQ come from the germline V gene. The CDR3 sequence: CASSQEYRTNGKLFF. CDR3 in DNA: TGTGCCAGCAGCCAAGAGTATAGGACTAATGGAAAACTGTTTTTT.

The chain has TRBV7-3 and TRBJ1-6; no clear D. Germline loops: CDR1 SGHTA, CDR2 FQGTGA. The CDR3 has 14 amino acids. Trimming removed 2 bases from V and 7 bases from J, with 9 bases in between. The CDR3 reads CASSLWPTNSPLHF. The CDR3 nucleotides read TGTGCCAGCAGCTTATGGCCGACAAATTCACCCCTCCACTTT.

V and J are TRBV7-2 and TRBJ2-7; 9 nucleotides agree with TRBD1. This CDR3 is 13 amino acids long. CDR1 SGHTA and CDR2 FQGNSA come from the germline V gene. CDR3 sequence reads: CASSLNERTGARV. The CDR3 DNA is TGTGCCAGCAGCTTAAATGAGAGGACAGGGGCGCGTGTC.

The chain is built from TRBV11-3 and TRBJ2-7; no clear D gene. The CDR3 is made up of 11 amino acids. Germline V gene sequence: CDR1 SGHNT, CDR2 YENEEA. V was shortened by 6 bases and J by 2 bases, with 5 bases between the two germline ends. CDR3 coding DNA: TGTGCCAGCAGTTCAACCTACGAGCAGTACTTC. Amino acids: CASSSTYEQYF.

This chain joins TRBV12-5 and TRBJ2-2; D gene uncertain. V lost 3 bases, J lost 5 bases, and 13 bases lay in between. This CDR3 is 15 amino acids long. Germline lookup yields CDR1 LGHNT and CDR2 FRNRAP. This chain's CDR3 is CASGFWVSRTGELFF. CDR3 sequence (DNA): TGTGCTAGTGGTTTTTGGGTCTCGAGGACCGGGGAGCTGTTTTTT.

This clone has a handful of counts. The chain links TRBV18 to TRBJ1-2; D is possibly TRBD1 (6 bases). CDR3 length: 15 residues. The V gene's germline CDR1 is KGHSH and CDR2 LQKENI. The V end lost 3 bases, the J end lost 3 bases, and 14 bases lay between the germline ends. CDR3 in DNA: TGTGCCAGCTCACCGAGTGGGGGCCAGGACTATGGCTACACCTTC. Translation gives CASSPSGGQDYGYTF. Full variable domain (missing parts from reference TRBV18 and TRBJ1-2): NAGVMQNPRHLVRRRGQEARLRCSPMKGHSHVYWYRQLPEEGLKFMVYLQKENIIDESGMPKERFSAEFPKEGPSILRIQQVVRGDSAAYFCASSPSGGQDYGYTFGSGTRLTVV.

The V gene is TRBV5-6, the J gene TRBJ2-5; tentatively, D is TRBD2 (6 bases). The germline V gene encodes CDR1 SGHDT and CDR2 YYEEEE. This CDR3 spans 12 amino acids. Trimming pared 1 base from V and 7 bases from J, leaving 8 bases between. This CDR3 reads CASSLSGVTQYF. CDR3 coding DNA: TGTGCCAGCAGCTTGTCGGGGGTGACCCAGTACTTC.

The chain recombines TRBV11-1 with TRBJ2-3, with TRBD2 matching over 7 bases. The CDR3 covers 15 residues. With 7 bases clipped from V and 0 bases from J, the junction kept 7 bases outside the gene matches. Germline values: CDR1 SGHAT, CDR2 FQDESV (reference sequence). In nucleotides, the CDR3 is TGTGCCAGCATCCCCCCCGGGGGGAGCACAGATACGCAGTATTTT. Amino acid sequence: CASIPPGGSTDTQYF.

This chain uses TRBV28 with TRBJ2-7; 10 nucleotides line up with TRBD1. With V trimmed by 7 bases and J by 1 base, 4 bases remained unmatched. The germline gives CDR1 MDHEN, CDR2 SYDVKM. The CDR3 covers 14 residues. This CDR3 is CASTLGQGSYEQYF. For the CDR3, the DNA is TGTGCCAGCACCCTGGGACAGGGGTCCTACGAGCAGTACTTC.

The rearrangement joins TRBV4-1 to TRBJ1-4, with 8 nucleotides matching TRBD1. This CDR3 is 15 amino acids long. The germline gives CDR1 MGHRA, CDR2 YSYEKL. With 3 bases clipped from V and 7 bases from J, the junction kept 7 bases outside the gene matches. The CDR3 sequence is CASSHGQGVGEKLFF. The DNA for the CDR3 is TGCGCCAGCAGCCATGGACAGGGCGTAGGTGAAAAACTGTTTTTT.

The chain links TRBV7-9 to TRBJ1-2, with 12 positions matching TRBD1. The CDR3 runs to 17 residues. Trimming cost V 3 bases and J 2 bases; bases outside gene matches: 7. CDR1 is SEHNR and CDR2 is FQNEAQ in the germline V gene (reference sequence). The CDR3 is CASSLGTGGFSNYGYTF. CDR3 in DNA: TGTGCCAGCAGCTTGGGGACAGGGGGCTTCAGCAACTATGGCTACACCTTC.